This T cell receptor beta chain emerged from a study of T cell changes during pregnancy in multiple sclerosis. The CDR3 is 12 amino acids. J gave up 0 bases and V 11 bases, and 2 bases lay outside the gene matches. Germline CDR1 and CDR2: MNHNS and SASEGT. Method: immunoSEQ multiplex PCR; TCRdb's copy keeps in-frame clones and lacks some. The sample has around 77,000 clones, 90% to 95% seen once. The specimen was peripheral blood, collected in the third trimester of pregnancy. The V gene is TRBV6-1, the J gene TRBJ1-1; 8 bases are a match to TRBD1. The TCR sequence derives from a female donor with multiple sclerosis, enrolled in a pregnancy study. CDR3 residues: CAGQGVNTEAFF. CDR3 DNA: TGTGCCGGACAGGGAGTGAACACTGAAGCTTTCTTT.